Listed here are 7 T cell receptor beta chains from one sample, sequenced in a study of cytomegalovirus exposure and HLA in healthy donors (TCRdb year 2017). The library was built by means of the immunoSEQ multiplex PCR assay. A mixture of 60 forward primers for TCR Vbeta segments and 13 reverse primers for TCR Jbeta segments was used in the multiplex PCR. Here the immuneACCESS table is served through TCRdb, limited to in-frame sequences with V and J called. Missing clones are a known gap in these copies; in checked studies unresolved V genes cover under half, and the rest lacks a known reason. Counted in this sample were 75,000 to 95,000 clones; approximately 70% of them appeared once. Of the sample, 2.5% to 3% is held by the ten largest clones. Sequencing was performed on PBMCs. The receptors derive from a man aged 50-60 years in good health and CMV-seronegative.

This clone has just a few counts. This chain's CDR3 is CASSTSGRGYEQYF. The DNA for the CDR3 is TGTGCCAGCAGTACTTCCGGCAGGGGCTACGAGCAGTACTTC. The chain uses TRBV27 and TRBJ2-7, with D possibly being TRBD1 (6 bases). Deletions cut 5 bases from V and 3 bases from J, with 14 bases between. The CDR3 is 14 residues long. Germline V gene lookup returns CDR1 MNHEY and CDR2 SMNVEV (reference sequence).

The sample holds a few counts of this clone. The V call is TRBV4-1, the J call TRBJ2-7, with 10 bases lining up with TRBD2. The V segment lost 4 bases and the J segment 3 bases; nucleotides outside the gene matches: 0. CDR1 and CDR2 from the germline V gene are MGHRA and YSYEKL. CDR3 length: 13 amino acids. The CDR3, as DNA: TGCGCCAGCAGCCGGACTAGCGGCTACGAGCAGTACTTC. Amino acids: CASSRTSGYEQYF.

The J gene is TRBJ1-1, the V gene TRBV10-3; D might be TRBD1 (6 bases). The CDR3 runs 14 residues. The V gene lost 6 bases and the J gene lost 1 base, with 12 bases spanning the gap. Germline V gives CDR1 ENHRY, CDR2 SYGVKD. In DNA, the CDR3 is TGTGCCATCAGAAACTCGGGACAGAACACTGAAGCTTTCTTT. This translates into CAIRNSGQNTEAFF.

The chain is built from TRBV12-2 and TRBJ2-4; the DNA was not used to check the table's D call, TRBD1. TRBV12-2 is marked as a pseudogene. CDR3 length equals 14 residues. CDR3 sequence: CASRLRGAKNIQYF. The CDR3 nucleotides read TGTGCAAGTCGCTTAAGGGGAGCCAAAAACATTCAGTACTTC.

This clone showed up just a few times. This chain connects TRBV5-1 to TRBJ2-1; 9 bases fit TRBD2. This CDR3 is 15 amino acids long. CDR1 and CDR2 from the germline V gene are SGHRS and YFSETQ. V lost 3 bases, J lost 9 bases, and 10 bases stayed unmatched. CDR3 region: CASSSQRGEESEQFF. The CDR3, as DNA: TGCGCCAGCAGCTCCCAGCGGGGGGAAGAGAGTGAGCAGTTCTTC.

V and J are TRBV10-3 and TRBJ2-7; weak D call: TRBD1 (6 bases). The CDR3 runs 14 residues. CDR1 and CDR2 from the germline V gene are ENHRY and SYGVKD. Trimming removed 5 bases from V and 5 bases from J, with 16 bases in between. The CDR3 bases are TGTGCCATCAGTAACCCCTCAGGGGCTCACGAGCAGTACTTC. Protein sequence: CAISNPSGAHEQYF.

The chain joins TRBV2 to TRBJ2-7, with D perhaps matching TRBD1 (6 bases). Per germline, CDR1 SNHLY and CDR2 FYNNEI. CDR3 length equals 14 residues. Deletions cut 8 bases from V and 6 bases from J, with 20 bases between. The CDR3 sequence: CASGGRSPRGEQYV. The CDR3 nucleotides read TGTGCCAGCGGTGGGCGGAGCCCCAGGGGCGAGCAGTACGTC.